The 5 T cell receptor beta chains listed next were all sequenced from one sample in a study of identical twins' blood T cells. TCRdb re-called the 5' RACE reads through MiXCR, storing one row per CDR3 protein. The sample comprises roughly 340,000 distinct CDR3 sequences, over 25% of which are singletons, and about 6% rests with the top ten. Sequenced: PBMCs. These receptors all come from a woman aged 18-50 years in good health.

The chain employs TRBV2 and TRBJ2-2; a weak D match, TRBD1 (6 bases). V was shortened by 6 bases and J by 4 bases, with 12 bases between the two germline ends. This CDR3 is 14 amino acids long. The germline V gene has CDR1 SNHLY and CDR2 FYNNEI. CDR3 sequence reads: CASRTGIATGELFF. The CDR3 bases are TGTGCCAGCAGAACAGGGATCGCCACCGGGGAGCTGTTTTTT.

With regard to this clonotype: Given a much more abundant clone one base away, this may be a read error. As DNA, the CDR3 is TGTGCCAGCGGCCCAATAAGGATGGATCAGCCCCAGCATTTT. Its protein is CASGPIRMDQPQHF. This chain joins TRBV2 and TRBJ1-5, with no clear D. The CDR3 has 14 residues. CDR1 and CDR2 from the germline V gene are SNHLY and FYNNEI. The V end lost 8 bases, the J end lost 5 bases, and 16 bases lay between the germline ends.

The V call is TRBV12-5, the J call TRBJ1-4; no clear D gene. The CDR3 covers 14 residues. V gave up 6 bases and J gave up 5 bases, with 13 bases separating them. Looked up from germline, CDR1 is LGHNT and CDR2 is FRNRAP. This CDR3 reads CASGPWGANEKLFF. CDR3 bases: TGTGCTAGTGGGCCATGGGGTGCGAATGAAAAACTGTTTTTT.

In the case of this clonotype: Because it lacks the conserved phenylalanine or tryptophan at the end, this CDR3 is likely a read error. The chain combines TRBV7-9 with TRBJ2-2; possibly TRBD2 for D (6 bases). The germline V gene encodes CDR1 SEHNR and CDR2 FQNEAQ (reference sequence). CDR3 length: 15 residues. The V end was cut by 5 bases, the J end by 5 bases, with 15 bases between. The CDR3 region is CASSPNLGGTGELFV. In DNA, the CDR3 is TGTGCCAGCAGCCCAAACCTCGGGGGTACCGGGGAGCTGTTTGTT.

About this clonotype: One end of the junction does not line up with germline, which may come from a read error. This chain joins TRBV20-1 and TRBJ1-2; D is perhaps TRBD1 (5 bases). The CDR3 runs to 13 residues. Germline V CDR1 and CDR2: DFQATT, SNEGSKA (reference sequence). Here the CDR3 DNA reads TGCGGTGCTATAGGGGATTCAAGCTATGGCTACACCTTC. It translates to CGAIGDSSYGYTF.